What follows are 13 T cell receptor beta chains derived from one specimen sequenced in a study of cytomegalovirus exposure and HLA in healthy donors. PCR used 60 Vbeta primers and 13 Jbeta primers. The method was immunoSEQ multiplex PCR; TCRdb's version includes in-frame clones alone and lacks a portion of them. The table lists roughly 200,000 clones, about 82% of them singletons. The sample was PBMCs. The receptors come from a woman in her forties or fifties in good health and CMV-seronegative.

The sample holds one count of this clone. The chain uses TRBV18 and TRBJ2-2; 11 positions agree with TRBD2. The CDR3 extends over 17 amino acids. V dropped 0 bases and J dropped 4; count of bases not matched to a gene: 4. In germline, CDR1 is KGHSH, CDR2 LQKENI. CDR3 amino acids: CASSPPTSGRGTGELFF. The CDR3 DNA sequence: TGTGCCAGCTCACCACCTACTAGCGGGAGAGGCACCGGGGAGCTGTTTTTT.

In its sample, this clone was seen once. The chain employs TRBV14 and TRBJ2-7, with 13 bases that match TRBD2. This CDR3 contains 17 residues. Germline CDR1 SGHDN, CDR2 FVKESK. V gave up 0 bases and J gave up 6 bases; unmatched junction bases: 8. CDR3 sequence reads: CASSQDRGLAGDGEQYF. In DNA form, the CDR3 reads TGTGCCAGCAGCCAAGATCGAGGACTAGCGGGAGATGGCGAGCAGTACTTC.

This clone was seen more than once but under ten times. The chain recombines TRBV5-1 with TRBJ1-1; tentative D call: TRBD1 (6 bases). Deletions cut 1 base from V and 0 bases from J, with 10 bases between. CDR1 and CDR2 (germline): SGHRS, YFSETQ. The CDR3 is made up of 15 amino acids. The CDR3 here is CASSLLDSMNTEAFF. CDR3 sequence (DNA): TGCGCCAGCAGCTTGCTGGACAGTATGAACACTGAAGCTTTCTTT.

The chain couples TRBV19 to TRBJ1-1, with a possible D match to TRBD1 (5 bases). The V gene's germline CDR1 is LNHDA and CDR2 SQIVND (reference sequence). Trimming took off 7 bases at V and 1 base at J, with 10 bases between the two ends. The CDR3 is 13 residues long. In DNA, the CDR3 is TGTGCCAGTAAGATAGGACAGAACACTGAAGCTTTCTTT. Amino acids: CASKIGQNTEAFF.

This CDR3 is CASSQTRQGGTDTQYF. CDR3 in DNA: TGTGCCAGCTCACAAACCCGACAGGGAGGCACAGATACGCAGTATTTT. The V call is TRBV18, the J call TRBJ2-3; 7 nucleotides align to TRBD1. CDR1 KGHSH and CDR2 LQKENI come from the germline V gene. The length of the CDR3 is 16 residues. V lost 4 bases, J lost 1 base, and 8 bases stayed unmatched.

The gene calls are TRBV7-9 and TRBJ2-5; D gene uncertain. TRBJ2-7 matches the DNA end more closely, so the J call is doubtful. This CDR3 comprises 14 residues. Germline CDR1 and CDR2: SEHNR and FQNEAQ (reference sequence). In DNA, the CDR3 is TGTGCCAGCAGCTTACAGACCCTTGACTACGAGCAGTACTTC. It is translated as CASSLQTLDYEQYF.

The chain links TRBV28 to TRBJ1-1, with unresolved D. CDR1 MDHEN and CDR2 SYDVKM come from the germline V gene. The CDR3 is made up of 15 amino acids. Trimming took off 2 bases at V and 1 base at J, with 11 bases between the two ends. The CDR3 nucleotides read TGTGCCAGCAGTTTAGTTGGGCGTGCGAACACTGAAGCTTTCTTT. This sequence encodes CASSLVGRANTEAFF.

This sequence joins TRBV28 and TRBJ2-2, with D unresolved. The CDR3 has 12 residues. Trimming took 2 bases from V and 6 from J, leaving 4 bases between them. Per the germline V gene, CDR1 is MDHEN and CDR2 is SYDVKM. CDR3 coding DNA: TGTGCCAGCAGTTTAAGAGCCGGGGAGCTGTTTTTT. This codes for CASSLRAGELFF.

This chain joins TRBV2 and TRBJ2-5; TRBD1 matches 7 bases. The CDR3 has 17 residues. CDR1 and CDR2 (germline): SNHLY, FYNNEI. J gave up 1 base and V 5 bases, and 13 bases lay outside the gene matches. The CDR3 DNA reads TGTGCCAGCAGTCGAACGGCTCCGACAGGGATCCAAGAGACCCAGTACTTC. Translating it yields CASSRTAPTGIQETQYF. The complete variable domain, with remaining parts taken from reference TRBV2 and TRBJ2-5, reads EPEVTQTPSHQVTQMGQEVILRCVPISNHLYFYWYRQILGQKVEFLVSFYNNEISEKSEIFDDQFSVERPDGSNFTLKIRSTKLEDSAMYFCASSRTAPTGIQETQYFGPGTRLLVL.

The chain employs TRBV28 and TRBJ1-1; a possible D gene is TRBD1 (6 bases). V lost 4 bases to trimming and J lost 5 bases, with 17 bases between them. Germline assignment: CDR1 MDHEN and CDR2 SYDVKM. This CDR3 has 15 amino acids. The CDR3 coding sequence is TGTGCCAGCAGTTCCCAAAAGGGGGTGGAAACTGAAGCTTTCTTT. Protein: CASSSQKGVETEAFF.

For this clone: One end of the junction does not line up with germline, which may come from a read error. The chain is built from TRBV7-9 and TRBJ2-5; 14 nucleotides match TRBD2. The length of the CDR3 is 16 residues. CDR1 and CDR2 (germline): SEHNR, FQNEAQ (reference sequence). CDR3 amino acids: CSSSYGTSGSGETQYF. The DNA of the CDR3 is TGTTCCAGCAGTTACGGGACTAGCGGGAGTGGAGAGACCCAGTACTTC.

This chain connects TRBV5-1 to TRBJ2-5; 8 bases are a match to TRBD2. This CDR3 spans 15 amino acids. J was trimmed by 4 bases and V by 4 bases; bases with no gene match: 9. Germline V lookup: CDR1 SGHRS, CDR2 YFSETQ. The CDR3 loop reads CASSTGLEGLETQYF. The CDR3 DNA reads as TGCGCCAGCAGCACGGGACTAGAGGGCCTAGAGACCCAGTACTTC.

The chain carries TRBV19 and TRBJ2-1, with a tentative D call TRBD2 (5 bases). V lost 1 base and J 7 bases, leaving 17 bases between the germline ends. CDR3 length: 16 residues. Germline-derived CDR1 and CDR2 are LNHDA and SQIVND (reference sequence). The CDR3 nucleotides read TGTGCCAGTAGTATAGTGCGGCGAGCTTCGGGAAATGAGCAGTTCTTC. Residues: CASSIVRRASGNEQFF.